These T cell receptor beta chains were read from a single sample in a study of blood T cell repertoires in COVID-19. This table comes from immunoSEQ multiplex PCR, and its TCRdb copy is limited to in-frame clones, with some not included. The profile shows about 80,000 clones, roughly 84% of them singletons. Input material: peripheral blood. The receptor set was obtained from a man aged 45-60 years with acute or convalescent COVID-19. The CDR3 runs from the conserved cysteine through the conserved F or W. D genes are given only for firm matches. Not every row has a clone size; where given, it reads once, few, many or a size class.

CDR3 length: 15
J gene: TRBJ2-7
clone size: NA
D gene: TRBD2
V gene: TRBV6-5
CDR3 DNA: TGTGCCAGCAGAGAGACTAGCGGGAACTCCTACGAGCAGTACTTC
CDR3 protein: CASRETSGNSYEQYF

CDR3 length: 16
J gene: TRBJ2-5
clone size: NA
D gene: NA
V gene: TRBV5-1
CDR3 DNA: TGCGCCAGCAGCTTGGATGGGACCCCAGGGGGGGAGACCCAGTACTTC
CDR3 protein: CASSLDGTPGGETQYF

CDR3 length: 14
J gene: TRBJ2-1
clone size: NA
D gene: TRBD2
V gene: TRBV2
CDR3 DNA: TGTGCCAGCAGGGCGGGAGGCGGGTACAATGAGCAGTTCTTC
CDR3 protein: CASRAGGGYNEQFF

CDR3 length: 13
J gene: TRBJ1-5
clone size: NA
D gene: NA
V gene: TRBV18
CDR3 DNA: TGTGCCAGCTCACCCCCAACAGAACAGCCCCAGCATTTT
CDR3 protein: CASSPPTEQPQHF

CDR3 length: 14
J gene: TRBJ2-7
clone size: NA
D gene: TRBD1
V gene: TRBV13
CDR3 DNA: TGTGCCAGCAGCCCGGGACAGGGGGAATACGAGCAGTACTTC
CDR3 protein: CASSPGQGEYEQYF

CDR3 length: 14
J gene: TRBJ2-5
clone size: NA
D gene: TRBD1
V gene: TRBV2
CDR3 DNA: TGTGCCAGCAGGACAGGGGATTCAGCCCAGACCCAGTACTTC
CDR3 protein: CASRTGDSAQTQYF

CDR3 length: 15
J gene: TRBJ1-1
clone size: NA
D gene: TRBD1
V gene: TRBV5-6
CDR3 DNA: TGTGCCAGCAGCACAATACAGGGGTCGAACACTGAAGCTTTCTTT
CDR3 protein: CASSTIQGSNTEAFF

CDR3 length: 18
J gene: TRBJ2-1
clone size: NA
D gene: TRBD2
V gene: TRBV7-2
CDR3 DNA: TGTGCCAGCCGGGGGGGACTAGCGGGAGCGAACCCCTACAATGAGCAGTTCTTC
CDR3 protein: CASRGGLAGANPYNEQFF

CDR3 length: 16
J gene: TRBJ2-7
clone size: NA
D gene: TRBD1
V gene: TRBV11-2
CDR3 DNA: TGTGCCAGCAGCTCAGGGGGCAGCAGCATCTCCTACGAGCAGTACTTC
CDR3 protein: CASSSGGSSISYEQYF

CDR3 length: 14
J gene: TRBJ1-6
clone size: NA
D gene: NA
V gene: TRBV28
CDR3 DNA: TGTGCCAGCTGGAGGGCAGGGCCGGATTCACCCCTCCACTTT
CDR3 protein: CASWRAGPDSPLHF

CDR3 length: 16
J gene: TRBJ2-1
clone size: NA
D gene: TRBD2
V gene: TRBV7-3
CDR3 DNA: TGTGCCAGCAGCTTACTAGCGGGGGGGCGATACAATGAGCAGTTCTTC
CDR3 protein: CASSLLAGGRYNEQFF

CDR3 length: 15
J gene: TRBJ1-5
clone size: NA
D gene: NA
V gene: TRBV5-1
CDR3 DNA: TGCGCCAGCAGCTTGGAAGGGGGTGGCAATCAGCCCCAGCATTTT
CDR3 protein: CASSLEGGGNQPQHF

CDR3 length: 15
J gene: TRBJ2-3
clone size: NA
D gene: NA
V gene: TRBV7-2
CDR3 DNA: TGTGCCAGCAGCTTAGCTGGGCCAAGCACAGATACGCAGTATTTT
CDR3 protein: CASSLAGPSTDTQYF

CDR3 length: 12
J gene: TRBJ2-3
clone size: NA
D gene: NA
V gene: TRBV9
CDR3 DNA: TGTGCCAGCAGCGTAGGTTCGGATACGCAGTATTTT
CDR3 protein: CASSVGSDTQYF

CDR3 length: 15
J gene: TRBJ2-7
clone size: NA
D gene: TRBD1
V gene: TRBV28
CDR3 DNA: TGTGCCAGCAGTCCCTTCGGGACAGGGGATGACGAGCAGTACTTC
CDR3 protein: CASSPFGTGDDEQYF

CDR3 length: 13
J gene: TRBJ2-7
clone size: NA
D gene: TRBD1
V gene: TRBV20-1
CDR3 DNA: TGCAGTGCTAGTCGACAGGGCGCCTACGAGCAGTACTTC
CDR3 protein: CSASRQGAYEQYF

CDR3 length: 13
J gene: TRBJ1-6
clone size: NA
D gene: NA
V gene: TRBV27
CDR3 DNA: TGTGCCAGCAGTTTTGAGAAAAATTCACCCCTCCACTTT
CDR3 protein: CASSFEKNSPLHF

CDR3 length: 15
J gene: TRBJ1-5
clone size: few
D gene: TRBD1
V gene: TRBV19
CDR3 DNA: TGTGCCAGTAGCCTGGGACAGGAAAGCAATCAGCCCCAGCATTTT
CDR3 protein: CASSLGQESNQPQHF

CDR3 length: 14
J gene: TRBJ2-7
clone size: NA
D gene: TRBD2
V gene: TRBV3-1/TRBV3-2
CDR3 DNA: TGTGCCAGCAGCCTAGCGGGTAGCTCCTACGAGCAGTACTTC
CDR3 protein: CASSLAGSSYEQYF

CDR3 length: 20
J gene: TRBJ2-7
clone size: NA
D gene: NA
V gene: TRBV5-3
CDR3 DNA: TGTGCCAGAAGCCCACTAAATCGGACTCTCCCCTGGGGGGAAACCTACGAGCAGTACTTC
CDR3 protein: CARSPLNRTLPWGETYEQYF

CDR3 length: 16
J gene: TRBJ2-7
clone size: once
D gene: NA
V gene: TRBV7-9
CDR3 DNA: TGTGCCAGCAGCTTAGGGGGGCCCCGAGCCCTTTACGAGCAGTACTTC
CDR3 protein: CASSLGGPRALYEQYF

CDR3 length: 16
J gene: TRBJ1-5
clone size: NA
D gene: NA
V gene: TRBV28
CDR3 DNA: TGTGCCAGCAGTTTAAGAGGGCCAGGACTGAATCAGCCCCAGCATTTT
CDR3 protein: CASSLRGPGLNQPQHF

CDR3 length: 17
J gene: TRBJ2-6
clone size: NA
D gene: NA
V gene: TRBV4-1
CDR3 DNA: TGCGCCAGCAGCCAAGGTCAGGCAGGCTCTGGGGCCAACGTCCTGACTTTC
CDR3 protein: CASSQGQAGSGANVLTF

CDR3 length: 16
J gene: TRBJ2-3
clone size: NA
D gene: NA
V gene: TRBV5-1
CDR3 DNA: TGCGCCAGCAGCCGCGTAGGACTCACCCGCACAGATACGCAGTATTTT
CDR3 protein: CASSRVGLTRTDTQYF

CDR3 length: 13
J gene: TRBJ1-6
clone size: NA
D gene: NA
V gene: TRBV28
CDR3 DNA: TGTGCCAGCAGTTTTCGAGCAAATTCACCCCTCCACTTT
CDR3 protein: CASSFRANSPLHF

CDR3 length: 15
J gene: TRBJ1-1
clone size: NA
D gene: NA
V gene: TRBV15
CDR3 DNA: TGTGCCACCAGCAGAGAGGGGTCAGGGTACACTGAAGCTTTCTTT
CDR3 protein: CATSREGSGYTEAFF

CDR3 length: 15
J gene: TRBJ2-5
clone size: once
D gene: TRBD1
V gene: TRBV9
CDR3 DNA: TGTGCCAGCAGCGTAGGGGGACAGGGCCAAGAGACCCAGTACTTC
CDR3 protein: CASSVGGQGQETQYF

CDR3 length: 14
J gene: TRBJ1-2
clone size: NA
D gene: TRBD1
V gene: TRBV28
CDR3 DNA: TGTGCCAGCAGCAGACAGGGTGAAAACTATGGCTACACCTTC
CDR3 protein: CASSRQGENYGYTF

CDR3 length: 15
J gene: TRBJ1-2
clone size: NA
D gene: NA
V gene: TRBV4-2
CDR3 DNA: TGTGCCAGCAGCCAAGACTGGCAGGGTTCCTTTGGCTACACCTTC
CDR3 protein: CASSQDWQGSFGYTF

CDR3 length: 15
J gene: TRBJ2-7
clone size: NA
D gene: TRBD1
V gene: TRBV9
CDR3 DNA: TGTGCCAGCAGCGCGGACAGGTCACCGTTCGCCGAGCAGTACTTC
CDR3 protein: CASSADRSPFAEQYF